This section outlines one T cell receptor beta chain sequence together with its context. Its cognate antigen has yet to be identified. Base qualities are missing; no much larger clone stands one base away. The data derive from a study of cytomegalovirus exposure and HLA in healthy donors (dated by TCRdb to 2017 to 2019). In the study overall: According to an earlier analysis of 587 of the donors, about 180 million T cells yielded roughly 100 million unique TCR beta sequences and 250 to 350 Gb of sequence data. In addition to the first cohort of 650 to 800 subjects, a separate validation cohort of 100 to 150 different subjects was used. Rather than drawing on any new phenotypic data, the later analysis identified candidate immune exposures from TCR beta sequences and the way those sequences occurred across donors. To predict cytomegalovirus infection status, the study brought together high-throughput TCR immunosequencing, statistical association of individual TCRs with disease status, and machine learning. To decide whether each TCR beta V gene segment behaved as functional or pseudogenic, an earlier analysis of 587 of the donors relied on high-throughput TCR beta sequencing. Of the roughly 400 genotyped donors, 65% to 90% fell in the genetic ancestry cluster associated with self-reported Caucasian donors. Alongside the repertoire data, information on donor age, sex, ethnicity and CMV serostatus was compiled. Roughly 5 DR-DQ haplotypes were handled as single units for association and clustering, since linkage in the cohort was strong. A later analysis re-analyzed previously published TCR beta repertoires from hundreds of donors and added high-resolution HLA genotyping to study TCR occurrence patterns. Genome-wide SNP genotypes for about 60% of the roughly 670 donors were used in a later genetic analysis, which treated that subset as a discovery cohort. The study used immunosequencing to profile the T cell repertoires of hundreds of subjects and linked those repertoires to cytomegalovirus serostatus. Typing coverage differed by locus: A, B, C, DRB1 and DQB1 were typed in roughly 620-640 donors, DQA1 in about 500, DPA1 in around 600, and DPB1 in roughly 470. The study was designed to test whether signatures of past pathogen exposure could be identified by cataloging public T cell receptors. All discovery cohort repertoires had been generated using a single sequencing platform. Both class I and class II loci were covered by HLA typing, at four-digit resolution. Roughly 290 gigabases of sequencing data and approximately 91 million unique TCR sequences made up an early release that covered fewer than 650 HLA-typed donors. Among around 400 genotyped donors of the cohort, an average of around 250,000 unique TCR beta nucleotide sequences was sequenced per donor, of which approximately 19% were non-productive.

The method was the immunoSEQ multiplex PCR assay. The multiplex PCR relied on a mix of 60 forward primers for TCR Vbeta segments and 13 reverse primers for TCR Jbeta segments. The CDR3 region of rearranged TCR beta genes was amplified from genomic DNA with a multiplex PCR assay. Amplified TCR beta libraries were sequenced as 87-base-pair reads on the Illumina HiSeq System. As for the original processing: In a later analysis, some 80 million unique TCR beta chains were counted across the 666 repertoires, and some 10 million of these chains were shared by at least two donors. To remove PCR and sequencing errors, raw reads were error-corrected and collapsed into unique sequences using a nearest-neighbor algorithm that merged closely related sequences. V, D and J gene segments were assigned by aligning CDR3 sequences to IMGT reference sequences. For a sequence to be retained, at least a six-nucleotide match to both a V gene segment and a J gene segment was required. Rearrangements were called productive when the CDR3 lacked stop codons and stayed in frame with V and J; all others were non-productive. CDR3 was defined by IMGT convention, running from the second conserved V-encoded cysteine to the conserved J-encoded phenylalanine. The earlier analysis of around 640 of the donors excluded sequences that lacked an unambiguous match to a single V gene segment. An earlier analysis of almost 600 of the donors classified V segments as functional when productive rearrangements were above 56.7% and as segregating when the standard deviation between donors was above 5%. To diagnose cytomegalovirus status from the catalog of TCR beta chain sequences, a statistical classification framework was built. In a later analysis, V and J genes were assigned by comparing TCR nucleotide sequences against IMGT/GENE-DB human TR gene sequences. A later analysis assigned CDR3 sequences and most-parsimonious VDJ recombination scenarios with the TCRdist pipeline. In a later analysis, each TCR beta chain was defined by its CDR3 amino acid sequence together with its V-gene family, and reads without a unique V-gene family were excluded. As a way to deal with suspected cross-contamination and a sequencing artifact, a later analysis dropped under 600 nucleotide sequences that were highly shared and had low generation probability. A later analysis calculated a clonal expansion index for each public chain from normalized within-repertoire ranks of inferred template counts. Generation probabilities in a later analysis came from a VDJ recombination model fitted to out-of-frame rearrangements, and those results were checked against IGoR. A later analysis scored TCR-TCR, TCR-HLA and TCR-CMV co-occurrence with hypergeometric tests, applying a repertoire-size bias correction to TCR pairs. To estimate false discovery rates, a later analysis permuted the HLA or CMV assignments 20 times. In a later analysis, co-occurring TCRs were grouped using DBSCAN, with TCRdist sequence similarity added in when clustering inside HLA-allele-positive subsets. Repertoires with fewer than 30,000 or more than 120,000 public chains, plus five repertoires with anomalous nucleotide sharing, were excluded from co-occurrence clustering. TCRdb holds this immuneACCESS table with in-frame rearrangements only. Some clones are missing; in checked studies, unresolved V genes explain under half, and the rest has no known cause. D and trimming were read from the DNA, whereas the V and J calls and clone size are those reported in that table. This sample holds over 65,000 clones; around 72% were observed only once. The ten largest account for around 7% of the sample.

Compared with germline, V lacks 5 bases and J lacks 7 bases; bases without a gene match: 4. The germline V gene provides CDR1 SGHDT and CDR2 YYEEEE. Reading from cysteine to phenylalanine, the CDR3 counts 14 amino acids. CDR3 DNA only is kept here, 42 bases in frame from base 1. The full study reports these points: Strong co-occurrence of HLA alleles, especially DR and DQ, made assigning TCR associations to individual alleles difficult. A further reported finding was that TCR beta sequences accurately predicted the HLA-A and HLA-B alleles for most subjects in the first cohort. The authors suggested that the approach could potentially be extended to other disease states and immunological phenotypes. Several of the top co-occurrence clusters appeared to be linked to parvovirus B19, influenza, CMV and Epstein-Barr virus, according to a later analysis. In a later genetic analysis, a missense DCLRE1C variant was associated with V-gene and J-gene trimming of TCR beta chains, and the association was replicated in an independent cohort. The classifier was reported to diagnose cytomegalovirus status with high specificity and sensitivity in both the original and validation cohorts. At a false discovery rate of 0.05, a later analysis linked about 17,000 TCR beta sequences to specific HLA alleles. Because HLA typing was missing for some donors at each locus, association tests included only the typed subset. In vitro tests confirmed that a few of the cytomegalovirus-associated TCR beta chains recognize cytomegalovirus antigens. The study listed 150 to 200 TCR beta chains as associated with cytomegalovirus. Linkage disequilibrium might explain the correlated functional status among segregating V segments, but an unknown experimental factor could not be ruled out. A later analysis found that TCR association rates varied across HLA loci, with DRB1 alleles showing the most associated TCRs and HLA-C alleles the fewest. In this cohort, only TCR beta chains were sequenced, and detectable features were limited by the absence of alpha or paired-chain data. For the cohort, immune exposure information was limited to CMV serostatus. Because counts were too low, more than 15 rarely observed V segments, including chromosome 9 orphons, were excluded from the earlier analysis of around 590 of the donors. An earlier analysis of around 600 of the donors showed that most TCR beta V segments appeared in productive rearrangements either about 87% or about 30% of the time, which broadly matched IMGT annotations. Because the 87-base-pair reads could not distinguish some IMGT-functional V segments, including TRBV6-2 and TRBV6-3, those segments were excluded. A cluster of highly shared sequence variants was judged likely to be a technical artifact of the sequencing pipeline. Roughly uniform sequencing depth across donors was assumed in presence/absence analyses, although this assumption may not hold. A later analysis found that most CMV-associated TCR beta chains appeared HLA-restricted, with HLA associations seemingly driven largely by CMV exposure. Compared with equally common non-associated chains, HLA-associated TCR beta chains in a later analysis were more clonally expanded and had lower generation probabilities. Most TCR sequences were observed very rarely across donors, whereas some public TCRs were present in many individuals. According to a later genetic analysis, donors in an Asian-associated ancestry cluster had fewer N-insertions in productive TCRs than the roughly 700-donor mean.

The cohort comprised 550 to 700 healthy bone marrow donors. Cohort members were all nominally healthy when sampled, although unrecorded immune exposures were likely present. The donor tested CMV seropositive and was one of the 289 seropositive cohort members. A peripheral blood sample was provided by each donor, and peripheral blood mononuclear cells were used for TCR beta sequencing. The Qiagen DNeasy Blood Extraction Kit was used to extract genomic DNA from the blood cell samples. Recombination linked TRBV5-6 to TRBJ2-1, and 12 bases in between align with TRBD2. The clonotype was recovered from a woman aged 25 to 39 in good health and CMV-seropositive. Sequenced material: PBMCs. The nucleotides are TGTGCCAGCAGTCGCGGACTAGCGGGAAATGAGCAGTTCTTC. This encodes CASSRGLAGNEQFF.